This T cell receptor beta chain comes out of a study of glioma-infiltrating T cells after dendritic cell vaccination (dated by TCRdb to the mid-2010s). Describing the broader study: A cohort of 15 glioblastoma patients from Phase I and II dendritic cell vaccination trials was included, of whom 9 were newly diagnosed and 6 had recurrent disease. Each patient got three intradermal injections of the dendritic cell vaccine, spaced at biweekly intervals, in the arm below the axilla. Tumor-infiltrating lymphocyte content was quantified and tumor and blood repertoires were compared in dendritic cell-vaccinated glioblastoma patients by deep sequencing of TCR beta CDR3 regions. Survival after dendritic cell vaccination was correlated with TCR sequencing metrics such as TIL content and the overlap between tumor and blood repertoires. Patients received autologous tumor lysate-pulsed dendritic cell vaccination between about 2002 and 2013. The vaccine was prepared from monocyte-derived dendritic cells that were cultured for more than six days with IL-4 and GM-CSF and then pulsed overnight with autologous tumor lysate.

The immunoSEQ assay amplified TCRB CDR3 regions from roughly 2 micrograms of genomic DNA, or from all available DNA when less than that amount was available. For multiplex PCR, 60 forward primers for TCR V beta segments and 13 reverse primers for J beta segments were used. To estimate the number of reads per starting template, synthetic control templates were added to each sample at limiting dilution. Reads of 87 bp were generated by sequencing on the Illumina HiSeq System. For the original study's pipeline: To remove PCR and sequencing errors, closely related sequences were merged with a nearest neighbor algorithm. TCR overlap was defined as the percentage of unique tumor TCR beta sequences that were also present in the same patient's peripheral blood. Here the immuneACCESS table is served through TCRdb, limited to in-frame sequences with V and J called. Missing clones are a known gap in these copies; in checked studies unresolved V genes cover under half, and the rest lacks a known reason. The D gene and trimming were derived from the DNA, and the V and J assignments and clone size from that table. The sample table lists some 38,000 clones, approximately 82% of them with a count of one. The top ten clones comprise roughly 7.7% of the sample.

The paper's findings and limits, for the study overall: The response model built on TCR overlap across three groups was characterized as speculative, with prospective validation still needed. After dendritic cell vaccination, a higher estimated pretreatment TIL content predicted longer time to progression and overall survival. The cohort was small and heterogeneous, with few patients having full blood and tumor sets and even fewer initial-recurrent tumor pairs. No direct relationship between TCR clonality and survival was found, suggesting a diverse polyclonal response may matter.

From the cysteine up to the phenylalanine, the CDR3 has a length of 16 residues. Here the CDR3 DNA is all that survives: 48 bases in frame from base 1. From the germline V gene (reference sequence), CDR1 is SGHKS and CDR2 is YYEKEE. V is clipped by 6 bases and J by 0 bases, and the sequence between their germline boundaries is 19 bases long. Patients were selected for having adequate residual fresh-frozen tumor tissue and more than two years of available survival data. None of the glioblastoma patients carried an isocitrate dehydrogenase mutation, although molecular status otherwise varied. PBMC were collected before vaccination, two weeks after the third vaccination, and at tumor progression when it occurred. Genomic DNA was extracted with the Qiagen DNeasy Blood extraction Kit. About this clone: This clone's antigen is unknown. One base away there is no much larger clone; base qualities are not given.

The TCR comes from a human donor with glioblastoma. The chain couples TRBV5-5 to TRBJ2-7; a tentative D call is TRBD2 (6 bases match). This specimen was blood, taken before dendritic cell vaccination. The encoded CDR3 is CASTALGLADSYEQYF. The DNA sequence follows: TGTGCCAGCACAGCCTTGGGATTAGCGGACTCCTACGAGCAGTACTTC.